Sequencing of this T cell receptor (beta chain) was carried out in a study of CD4 T cells in relation to SARS-CoV-2 and coronaviruses. Study overall: The restricting HLA molecule for shared crossreactive spike epitopes was mapped.

Overall study findings and caveats: Samples before the pandemic and after infection were not matched within any donor. Crossreactivity was assessed only for spike protein, not other viral proteins.

Losses at the gene ends were 8 bases for V and 9 bases for J; bases not matched to a gene: 4. Germline V gene lookup returns CDR1 LNHDA and CDR2 SQIVND (reference sequence). This CDR3 has 13 amino acids. TCRdb keeps only in-frame clones here, not all; method: immunoSEQ multiplex PCR. In the table there are 35,000 to 45,000 clones, around 87% of which are singletons. Notes on this clone: The target antigen is unknown.

Cryopreserved PBMCs were CD4-enriched, then split into naive and memory cells. This TCR derives from an adult with COVID-19. Sample: memory CD4+ T cells from PBMCs. The chain has TRBV19 and TRBJ1-6, with 10 bases that match TRBD1. The CDR3 sequence: CASQTGGGSPLHF. CDR3 nucleotide sequence: TGTGCCAGTCAGACAGGGGGCGGTTCACCCCTCCACTTT.